The TCR beta chain under discussion was sequenced for a study of cytomegalovirus exposure and HLA in healthy donors. The overall study: Genotyping showed 81% of almost 400 donors falling in the Caucasian-associated ancestry cluster. Overall study findings and caveats: Reports credit the classifier with highly specific, highly sensitive diagnosis of cytomegalovirus status. TCR beta V segments were, for the most part, productive about 87% or about 30% of the time in an earlier analysis. A later analysis revealed that TCR association rates differed between HLA loci, peaking at DRB1 and bottoming out at HLA-C.

This clone appeared once. Its antigen is still unknown. Primers for the PCR totalled 60 Vbeta and 13 Jbeta. The protocol was immunoSEQ multiplex PCR, while the TCRdb copy is restricted to in-frame clones and leaves out a portion. Among about 170,000 clones, about 85% were seen once, and the ten largest hold about 4.3%. The CDR3 contains 14 residues. Unmatched junction bases numbered 3, after V lost 5 bases and J lost 1 base. CDR1 and CDR2 (germline): LNHNV, YYDKDF (reference sequence). The sequenced sample was PBMCs. The chain carries TRBV15 and TRBJ2-7, with 9 bases identical to TRBD1. The sequence was collected from a woman aged 45-60 years in good health and CMV-seropositive. The CDR3 nucleotides read TGTGCCACCAGCGGGGACAGGGCGTCCTACGAGCAGTACTTC. Encoded protein: CATSGDRASYEQYF.